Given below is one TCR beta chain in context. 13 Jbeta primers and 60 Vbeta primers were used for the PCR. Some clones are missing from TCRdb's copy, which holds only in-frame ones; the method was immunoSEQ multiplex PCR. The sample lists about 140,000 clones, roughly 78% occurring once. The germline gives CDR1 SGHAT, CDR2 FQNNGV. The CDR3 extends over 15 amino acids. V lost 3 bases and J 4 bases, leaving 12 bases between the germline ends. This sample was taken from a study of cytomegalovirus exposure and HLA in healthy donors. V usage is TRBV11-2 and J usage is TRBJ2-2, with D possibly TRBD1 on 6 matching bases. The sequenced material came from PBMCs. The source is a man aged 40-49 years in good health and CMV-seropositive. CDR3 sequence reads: CASSFRDTTTGELFF. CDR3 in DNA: TGTGCCAGCAGCTTCAGGGACACCACCACCGGGGAGCTGTTTTTT.